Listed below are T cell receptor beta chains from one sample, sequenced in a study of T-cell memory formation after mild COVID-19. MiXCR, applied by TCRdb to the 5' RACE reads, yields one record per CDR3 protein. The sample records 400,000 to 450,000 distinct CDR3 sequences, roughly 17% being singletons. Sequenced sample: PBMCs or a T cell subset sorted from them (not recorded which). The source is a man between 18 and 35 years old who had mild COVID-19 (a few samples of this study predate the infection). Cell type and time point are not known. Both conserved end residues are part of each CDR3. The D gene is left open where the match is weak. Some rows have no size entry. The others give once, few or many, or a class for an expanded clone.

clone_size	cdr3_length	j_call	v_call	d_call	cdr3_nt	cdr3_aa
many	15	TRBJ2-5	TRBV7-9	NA	TGTGCCAGCAGCCTCCGCCAGGCGGGTTTGGAGACCCAGTACTTC	CASSLRQAGLETQYF
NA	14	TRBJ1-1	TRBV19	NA	TGTGCCAGTAGGAGTGCAGGGGCTTCTGTTGAAGCTTTCTTT	CASRSAGASVEAFF
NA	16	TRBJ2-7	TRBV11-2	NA	TGTGCCAGCAGCTTAGGCCGGTTTACAAGCGCCTACGAGCAGTACTTC	CASSLGRFTSAYEQYF
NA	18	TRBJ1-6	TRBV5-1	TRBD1	TGCGCCAGCAGCTTGGGCGGGGGACAGGGGGCTTGGAATTCACCCCTCCACTTT	CASSLGGGQGAWNSPLHF
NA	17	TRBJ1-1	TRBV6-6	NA	TGTGCCAGCAGCTACCAATCAGGGGTAGGGGTTGACACTGAAGCTTTCTTT	CASSYQSGVGVDTEAFF
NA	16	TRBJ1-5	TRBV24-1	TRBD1	TGTGCCACCAGTGATTCCGGGACAGGGAATAATCAGCCCCAGCATTTT	CATSDSGTGNNQPQHF
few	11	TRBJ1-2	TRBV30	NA	TGTGCCTGGACAGGGGCTCTTGGCTACACCTTC	CAWTGALGYTF
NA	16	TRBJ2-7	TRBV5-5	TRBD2	TGTGCCAGCAGCGACCCACTAGCGGGGGGCCTCTACGAGCAGTACTTC	CASSDPLAGGLYEQYF
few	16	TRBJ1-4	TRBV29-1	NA	TGCAGCGTTATCGGGCAGGACGGAGAAGAAGCTGAAAAACTGTTTTTT	CSVIGQDGEEAEKLFF
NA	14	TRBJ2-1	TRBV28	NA	TGTGCCAGCAAAGACAGGGGCGGGAGCAATGAGCAGTTCTTC	CASKDRGGSNEQFF
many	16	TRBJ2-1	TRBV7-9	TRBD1	TGTGCCAGCAGCCCCGGCAAGGGGGCCTCATACAATGAGCAGTTCTTC	CASSPGKGASYNEQFF
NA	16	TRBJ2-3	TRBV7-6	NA	TGTGCCAGCAGCTTAGGGCGGCGGGTGGGCACAGATACGCAGTATTTT	CASSLGRRVGTDTQYF
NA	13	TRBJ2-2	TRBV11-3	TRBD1	TGTGCCAGCATGACAGGGGTAACCGGGGAGCTGTTTTTT	CASMTGVTGELFF
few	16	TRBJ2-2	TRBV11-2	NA	TGTGCCAGCAGCTTAGTCGGGCGACTGGAGACCGGGGAGCTGTTTTTT	CASSLVGRLETGELFF
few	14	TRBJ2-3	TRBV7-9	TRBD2	TGTGCCACCACAGCGGGGATCAGCACAGATACGCAGTATTTT	CATTAGISTDTQYF
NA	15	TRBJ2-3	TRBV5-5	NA	TGTGCCAGCAGTAGGACAGAAGCTAGCACAGATACGCAGTATTTT	CASSRTEASTDTQYF
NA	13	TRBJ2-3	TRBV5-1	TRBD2	TGCGCCAGCCGACTAGCGGGGGAAGATACGCAGTATTTT	CASRLAGEDTQYF